The entry that follows covers one T cell receptor beta chain sequence. Its antigen is currently unknown. This record belongs to a study of blood T cells in healthy people across ages. Points from the study as a whole: Estimated diversity, derived from one million T cells, was regarded as an underestimate.

For the second PCR, which ran for roughly 6 to 12 cycles, a sample-barcoded 5' primer and a J-beta primer mix were used. A 12-random-nucleotide template-switch adaptor tagged each cDNA molecule. TCRdb re-derived calls from the 5' RACE reads in MiXCR, one entry per CDR3 protein. Of 580,000 or so distinct CDR3 sequences in the sample, roughly 48% were seen once. J lost 7 bases, V lost 2 bases, and 6 bases had no gene match. Germline CDR1 reads LGHNA; CDR2 reads YNFKEQ. The CDR3 covers 15 residues. The sequenced sample was blood. This rearrangement joins TRBV4-2 to TRBJ1-2, with 11 bases that match TRBD1. This sequence was found in a man aged 80 or over in good health. The CDR3 spells CASSQPGQGGGGYTF. The CDR3 DNA follows: TGTGCCAGCAGCCAACCGGGACAGGGGGGCGGTGGCTACACCTTC.